Listed below are T cell receptor beta chains from one sample, sequenced in a study of beta chain features in type 1 diabetes. TCRdb's copy holds only in-frame clones and misses some; the assay was immunoSEQ multiplex PCR. The sample consists of 150,000 to 190,000 clones, around 10% of them appearing once. Material: central memory CD4+ T cells from blood. The receptor set was obtained from a man aged 18 to 29 in good health. CDR3s include the opening cysteine and the closing phenylalanine or tryptophan. A D gene is named only where the DNA matches it firmly. Not all rows give a size; the values are once, few, many and, for expanded clones, a class.

j_gene: TRBJ2-2; abundance: .; v_gene: TRBV28; d_gene: TRBD2; CDR3nt: TGTGCCAGCAGTCGGCGGGAGGGCCTAATCGGGGAGCTGTTTTTT; CDR3aa: CASSRREGLIGELFF
j_gene: TRBJ2-1; abundance: many; v_gene: TRBV27; d_gene: .; CDR3nt: TGTGCCAGCAGTTCCCTTAGAATGGGAAAGCAGTTCTTC; CDR3aa: CASSSLRMGKQFF
j_gene: TRBJ2-4; abundance: few; v_gene: TRBV21-1; d_gene: .; CDR3nt: TGTGCCAGCAGCAGCCCGGGACACATTCAGTACTTC; CDR3aa: CASSSPGHIQYF
j_gene: TRBJ2-4; abundance: few; v_gene: TRBV5-1; d_gene: TRBD2; CDR3nt: TGCGCCAGCAGCTTGGAGCCTAGCGGGAACTCCAAAAACATTCAGTACTTC; CDR3aa: CASSLEPSGNSKNIQYF
j_gene: TRBJ2-3; abundance: many; v_gene: TRBV6-5; d_gene: TRBD1; CDR3nt: TGTGCCAGCATGGACAGGGGGGATACGCAGTATTTT; CDR3aa: CASMDRGDTQYF
j_gene: TRBJ1-4; abundance: .; v_gene: TRBV18; d_gene: .; CDR3nt: TGTGCCAGCTCACCACCGCAGGGAAAACTGTTTTTT; CDR3aa: CASSPPQGKLFF
j_gene: TRBJ1-5; abundance: few; v_gene: TRBV30; d_gene: .; CDR3nt: TGTGCCTGGAGTTCCGCTCTGGGGCCCCAGCATTTT; CDR3aa: CAWSSALGPQHF
j_gene: TRBJ2-2; abundance: few; v_gene: TRBV7-2; d_gene: TRBD1; CDR3nt: TGTGCCACTAAATTCTCCGGGACAGACACCGGGGAGCTGTTTTTT; CDR3aa: CATKFSGTDTGELFF
j_gene: TRBJ2-7; abundance: .; v_gene: TRBV29-1; d_gene: .; CDR3nt: TGCAGCGTTGGGAGGGACTCTTGGTCCTACGAGCAGTACTTC; CDR3aa: CSVGRDSWSYEQYF
j_gene: TRBJ1-2; abundance: many; v_gene: TRBV7-2; d_gene: .; CDR3nt: TGTGCCAGCAGTCGGGAACACGGGCCCTATGGCTACACCTTC; CDR3aa: CASSREHGPYGYTF
j_gene: TRBJ2-5; abundance: .; v_gene: TRBV29-1; d_gene: TRBD1; CDR3nt: TGCAGCGTTGAAAGGGTGGCAGGGGGAAGGCAAGAGACCCAGTACTTC; CDR3aa: CSVERVAGGRQETQYF
j_gene: TRBJ1-2; abundance: .; v_gene: TRBV29-1; d_gene: .; CDR3nt: TGCAGCGTTGAGAAAGGTTCCCTCGGCACAGGCTATGGCTACACCTTC; CDR3aa: CSVEKGSLGTGYGYTF
j_gene: TRBJ2-1; abundance: .; v_gene: TRBV5-1; d_gene: TRBD2; CDR3nt: TGCGCCAGCACCGGGACTAGCGGGATCAATGAGCAGTTCTTC; CDR3aa: CASTGTSGINEQFF
j_gene: TRBJ2-1; abundance: few; v_gene: TRBV19; d_gene: .; CDR3nt: TGTGCCAGTAGTATAAACGGCCGGGCCGTAGGCAATGAGCAGTTCTTC; CDR3aa: CASSINGRAVGNEQFF